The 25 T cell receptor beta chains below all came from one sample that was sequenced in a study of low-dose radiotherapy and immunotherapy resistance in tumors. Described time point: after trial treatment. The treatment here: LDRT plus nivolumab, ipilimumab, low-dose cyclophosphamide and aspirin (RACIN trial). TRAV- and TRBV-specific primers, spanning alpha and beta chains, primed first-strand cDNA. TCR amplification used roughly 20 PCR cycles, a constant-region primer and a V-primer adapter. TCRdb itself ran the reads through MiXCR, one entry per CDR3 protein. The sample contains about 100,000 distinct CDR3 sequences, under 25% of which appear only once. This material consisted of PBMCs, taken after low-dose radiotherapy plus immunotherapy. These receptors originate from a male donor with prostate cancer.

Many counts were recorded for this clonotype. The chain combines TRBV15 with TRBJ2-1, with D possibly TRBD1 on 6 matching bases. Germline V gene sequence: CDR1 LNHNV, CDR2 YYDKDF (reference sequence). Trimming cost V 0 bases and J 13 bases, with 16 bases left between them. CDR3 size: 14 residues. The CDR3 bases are TGTGCCACCAGCAGAGATGGCAGGGGCGAATTACAGTTCTTC. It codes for CATSRDGRGELQFF.

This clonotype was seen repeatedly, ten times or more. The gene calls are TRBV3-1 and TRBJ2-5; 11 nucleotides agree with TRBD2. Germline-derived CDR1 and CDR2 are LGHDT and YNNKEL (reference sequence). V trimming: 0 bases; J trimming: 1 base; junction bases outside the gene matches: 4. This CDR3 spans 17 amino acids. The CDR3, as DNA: TGTGCCAGCAGCCAAGATCCGGGACTAGCGGTCCAAGAGACCCAGTACTTC. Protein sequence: CASSQDPGLAVQETQYF.

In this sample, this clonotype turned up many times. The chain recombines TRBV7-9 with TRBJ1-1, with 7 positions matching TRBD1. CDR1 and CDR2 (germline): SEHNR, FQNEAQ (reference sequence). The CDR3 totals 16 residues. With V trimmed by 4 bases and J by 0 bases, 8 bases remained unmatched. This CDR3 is CASSSSGQVVNTEAFF. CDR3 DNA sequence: TGTGCCAGCAGCTCCTCCGGACAGGTGGTGAACACTGAAGCTTTCTTT.

The CDR3 here is CASSKGRKAWGKDRARSSYEQYF. In DNA form, the CDR3 reads TGTGCCAGCAGCAAAGGTCGAAAGGCTTGGGGGAAGGACAGGGCCCGGTCATCCTACGAGCAGTACTTC. This chain links TRBV21-1 with TRBJ2-7; the table's D call of TRBD1 was not tested on the DNA. TRBV21-1 represents a pseudogene. CDR3 length: 23 residues.

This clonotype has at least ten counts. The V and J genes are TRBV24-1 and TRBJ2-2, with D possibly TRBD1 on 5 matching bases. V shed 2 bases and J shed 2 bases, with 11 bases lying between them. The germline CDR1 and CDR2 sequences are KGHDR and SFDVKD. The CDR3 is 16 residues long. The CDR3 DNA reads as TGTGCCACCAGTGATTCCCGACAGAAAAACACCGGGGAGCTGTTTTTT. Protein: CATSDSRQKNTGELFF.

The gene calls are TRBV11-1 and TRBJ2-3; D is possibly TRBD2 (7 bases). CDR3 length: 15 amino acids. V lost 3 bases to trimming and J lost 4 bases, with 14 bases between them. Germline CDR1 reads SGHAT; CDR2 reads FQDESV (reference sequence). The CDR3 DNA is TGTGCCAGCAGCTTTCCTCAGGGGAGGGCAGATACGCAGTATTTT. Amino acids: CASSFPQGRADTQYF. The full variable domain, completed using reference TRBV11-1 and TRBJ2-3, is EAEVAQSPRYKITEKSQAVAFWCDPISGHATLYWYRQILGQGPELLVQFQDESVVDDSQLPKDRFSAERLKGVDSTLKIQPAELGDSAMYLCASSFPQGRADTQYFGPGTRLTVL.

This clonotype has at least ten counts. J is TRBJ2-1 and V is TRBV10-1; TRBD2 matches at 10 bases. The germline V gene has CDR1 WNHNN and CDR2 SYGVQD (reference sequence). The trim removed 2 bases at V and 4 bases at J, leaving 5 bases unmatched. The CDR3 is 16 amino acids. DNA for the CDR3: TGCGCCAGCAGTGAGATCCGACTAGCGGGTTACAATGAGCAGTTCTTC. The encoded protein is CASSEIRLAGYNEQFF.

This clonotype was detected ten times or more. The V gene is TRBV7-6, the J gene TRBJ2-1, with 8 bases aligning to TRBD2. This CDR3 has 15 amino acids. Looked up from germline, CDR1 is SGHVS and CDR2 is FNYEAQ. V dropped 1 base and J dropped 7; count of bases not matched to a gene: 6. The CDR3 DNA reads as TGTGCCAGCAGCTTAGTCGGGGGGGCCGCGAATGAGCAGTTCTTC. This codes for CASSLVGGAANEQFF.

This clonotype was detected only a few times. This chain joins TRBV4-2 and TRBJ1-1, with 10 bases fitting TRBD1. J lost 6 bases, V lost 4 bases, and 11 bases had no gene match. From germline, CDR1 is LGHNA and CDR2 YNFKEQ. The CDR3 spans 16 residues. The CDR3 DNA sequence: TGTGCCAGCAGCCCCGGACAACGGGACAGGGGCGCTGAAGCTTTCTTT. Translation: CASSPGQRDRGAEAFF.

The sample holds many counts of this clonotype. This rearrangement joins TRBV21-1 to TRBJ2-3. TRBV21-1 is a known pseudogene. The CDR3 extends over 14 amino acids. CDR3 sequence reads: CASSSRIQRNTQYF. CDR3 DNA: TGTGCCAGCAGCTCGCGGATACAGAGGAATACGCAGTATTTT.

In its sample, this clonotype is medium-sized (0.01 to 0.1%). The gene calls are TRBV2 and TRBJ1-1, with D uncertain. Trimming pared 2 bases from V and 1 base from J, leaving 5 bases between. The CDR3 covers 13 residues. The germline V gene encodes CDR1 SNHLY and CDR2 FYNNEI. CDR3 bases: TGTGCCAGCAGTGAATTGGAGAACACTGAAGCTTTCTTT. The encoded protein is CASSELENTEAFF.

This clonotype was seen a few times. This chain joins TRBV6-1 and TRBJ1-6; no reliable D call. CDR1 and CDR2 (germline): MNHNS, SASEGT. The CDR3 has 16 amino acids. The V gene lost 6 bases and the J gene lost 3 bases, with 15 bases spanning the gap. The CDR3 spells CASSRTPGGYNSPLHF. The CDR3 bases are TGTGCCAGCAGCCGAACCCCCGGTGGCTATAATTCACCCCTCCACTTT.

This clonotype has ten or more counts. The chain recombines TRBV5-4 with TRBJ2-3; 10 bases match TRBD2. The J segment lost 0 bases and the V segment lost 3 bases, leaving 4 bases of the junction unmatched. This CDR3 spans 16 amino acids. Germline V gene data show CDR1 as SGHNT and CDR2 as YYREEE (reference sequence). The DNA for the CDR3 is TGTGCCAGCAGCTCGGGACTAGCGTTGAGCACAGATACGCAGTATTTT. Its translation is CASSSGLALSTDTQYF.

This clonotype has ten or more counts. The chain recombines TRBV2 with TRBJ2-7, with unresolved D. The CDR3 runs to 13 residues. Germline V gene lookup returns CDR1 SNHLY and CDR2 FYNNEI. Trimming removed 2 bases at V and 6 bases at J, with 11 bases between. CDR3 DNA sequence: TGTGCCAGCAGTGAACCTCGGGTGGCCGAGCAGTACTTC. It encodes CASSEPRVAEQYF.

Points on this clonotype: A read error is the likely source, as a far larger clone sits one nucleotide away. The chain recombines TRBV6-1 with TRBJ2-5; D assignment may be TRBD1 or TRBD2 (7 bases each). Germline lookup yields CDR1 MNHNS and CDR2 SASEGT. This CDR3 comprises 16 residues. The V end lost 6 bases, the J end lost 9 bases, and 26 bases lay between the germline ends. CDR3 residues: CASSPRGGGGGKAQYF. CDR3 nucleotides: TGTGCCAGCAGCCCCAGAGGGGGCGGGGGAGGAAAGGCCCAGTACTTC.

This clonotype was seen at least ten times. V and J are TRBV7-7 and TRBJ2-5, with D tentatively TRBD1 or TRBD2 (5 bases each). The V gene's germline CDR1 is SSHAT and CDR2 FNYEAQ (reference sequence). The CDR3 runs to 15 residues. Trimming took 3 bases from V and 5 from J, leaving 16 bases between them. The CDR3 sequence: CASSLGLGREETQYF. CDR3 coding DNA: TGTGCCAGCAGCTTGGGCCTGGGCAGGGAGGAGACCCAGTACTTC.

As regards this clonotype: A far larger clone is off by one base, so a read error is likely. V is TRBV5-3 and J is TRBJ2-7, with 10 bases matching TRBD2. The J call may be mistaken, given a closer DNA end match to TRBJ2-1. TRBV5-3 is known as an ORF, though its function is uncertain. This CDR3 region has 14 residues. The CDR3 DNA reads TGTGCCAGCAGCTCCGGACTAGCGGTGGGTGAGCAGTTCTTC. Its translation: CASSSGLAVGEQFF.

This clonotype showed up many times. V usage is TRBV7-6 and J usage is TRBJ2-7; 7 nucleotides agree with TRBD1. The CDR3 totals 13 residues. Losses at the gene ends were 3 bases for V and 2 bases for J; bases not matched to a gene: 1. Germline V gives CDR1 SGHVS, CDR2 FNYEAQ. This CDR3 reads CASSFQGAYEQYF. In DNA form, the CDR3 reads TGTGCCAGCAGCTTCCAGGGGGCCTACGAGCAGTACTTC.

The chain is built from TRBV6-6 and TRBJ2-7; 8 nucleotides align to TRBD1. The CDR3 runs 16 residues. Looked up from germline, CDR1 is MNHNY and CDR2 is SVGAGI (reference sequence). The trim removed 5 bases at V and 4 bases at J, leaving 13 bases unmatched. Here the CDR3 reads CASSAGTGRLMYEQYF. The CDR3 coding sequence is TGTGCCAGCAGTGCTGGGACAGGCCGTCTGATGTACGAGCAGTACTTC.

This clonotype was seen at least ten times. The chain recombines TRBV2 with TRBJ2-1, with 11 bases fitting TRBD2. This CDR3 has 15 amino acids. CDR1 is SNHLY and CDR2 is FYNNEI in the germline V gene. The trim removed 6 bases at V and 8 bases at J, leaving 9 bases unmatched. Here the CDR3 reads CASRLLAGVGDEQFF. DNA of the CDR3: TGTGCCAGCAGATTACTAGCGGGGGTTGGGGATGAGCAGTTCTTC.

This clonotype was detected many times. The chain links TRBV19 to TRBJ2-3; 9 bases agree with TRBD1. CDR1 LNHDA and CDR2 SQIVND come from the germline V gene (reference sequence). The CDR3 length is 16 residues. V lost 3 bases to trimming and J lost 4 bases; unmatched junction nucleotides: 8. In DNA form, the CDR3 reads TGTGCCAGTAGTATGGGGACAGGGCAGGGCGCAGATACGCAGTATTTT. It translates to CASSMGTGQGADTQYF.

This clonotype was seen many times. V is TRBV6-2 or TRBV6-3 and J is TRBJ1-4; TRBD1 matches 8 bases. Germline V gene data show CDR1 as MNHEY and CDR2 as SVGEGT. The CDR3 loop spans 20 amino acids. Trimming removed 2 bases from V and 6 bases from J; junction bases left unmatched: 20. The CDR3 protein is CASSYGRRTGTGRLYEKLFF. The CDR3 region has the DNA TGTGCCAGCAGTTACGGCCGGCGGACAGGGACGGGGCGATTATATGAAAAACTGTTTTTT.

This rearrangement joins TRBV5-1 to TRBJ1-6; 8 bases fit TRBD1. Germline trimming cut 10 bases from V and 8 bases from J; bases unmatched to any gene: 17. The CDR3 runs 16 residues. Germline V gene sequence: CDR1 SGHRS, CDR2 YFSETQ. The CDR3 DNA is TGCGCCCTCAGCTTGTCCCGGGACAGGCCATATTCACCCCTCCACTTT. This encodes CALSLSRDRPYSPLHF.

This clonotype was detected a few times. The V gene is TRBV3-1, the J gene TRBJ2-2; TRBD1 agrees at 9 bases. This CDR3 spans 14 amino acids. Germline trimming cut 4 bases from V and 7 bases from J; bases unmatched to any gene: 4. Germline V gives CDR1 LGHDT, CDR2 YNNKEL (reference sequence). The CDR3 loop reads CASSPLDRGGELFF. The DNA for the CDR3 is TGTGCCAGCAGCCCCCTGGACAGGGGCGGGGAGCTGTTTTTT.

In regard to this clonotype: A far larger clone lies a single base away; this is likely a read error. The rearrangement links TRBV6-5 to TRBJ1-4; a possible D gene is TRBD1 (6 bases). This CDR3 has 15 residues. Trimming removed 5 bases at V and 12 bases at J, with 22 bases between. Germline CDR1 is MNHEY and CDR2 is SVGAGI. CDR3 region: CASSEGIQGQAQLFF. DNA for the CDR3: TGTGCCAGCAGTGAGGGGATACAGGGACAAGCACAACTGTTTTTT.